Given below is one TCR beta chain in context. Generated by immunoSEQ multiplex PCR, the TCRdb table keeps only in-frame clones and is missing some. The sample contains approximately 250,000 clones, less than 95% of which appear only once. The data originate from a study of blood T cell repertoires in COVID-19. The sequencing sample was made of PBMCs or T cells enriched from blood (not recorded which). The source of this sequence is a man aged 35 to 55 who had been exposed to COVID-19.

CDR3 in amino acids: CASSLASGNTEAFF. DNA of the CDR3: TGTGCCAGCAGCTTGGCTTCAGGGAACACTGAAGCTTTCTTT. This chain uses TRBV5-6 with TRBJ1-1; D remains ambiguous. Germline loops: CDR1 SGHDT, CDR2 YYEEEE. This CDR3 contains 14 residues. Deletions cut 0 bases from V and 1 base from J, with 7 bases between.